One TCR beta chain is described in this entry. The V end was cut by 8 bases, the J end by 2 bases, with 10 bases between. The CDR3 sequence is 13 residues long. Per the germline V gene, CDR1 is MDHEN and CDR2 is SYDVKM. This sample stems from a study of blood T cell repertoires in COVID-19. Across the study: The United States, Italy and Spain provided the acute and convalescent COVID-19 samples. Sources were T cells, B-cell-depleted T cells, or PBMCs; the material itself was cDNA or gDNA.

Original data processing: Reference gene primers were amplified, and this amplification served to estimate nucleated cell counts. The assay was immunoSEQ multiplex PCR, and TCRdb's table has in-frame clones only and misses some. V and J calls and clone size follow that table, whereas D and trimming were derived from the DNA. Among approximately 260,000 clones listed, about nine tenths were seen once. The rearrangement uses TRBV28 and TRBJ1-3, with TRBD1 as a possible D gene (5 bases). The source material was peripheral blood. This receptor was taken from a man aged 55-75 years who had recovered from COVID-19. The CDR3 here is CASAGPTGNTIYF. The CDR3 DNA sequence: TGTGCCAGCGCGGGGCCGACTGGAAACACCATATATTTT. The full variable domain, in which reference TRBV28 and TRBJ1-3 provide the parts outside the CDR3, is DVKVTQSSRYLVKRTGEKVFLECVQDMDHENMFWYRQDPGLGLRLIYFSYDVKMKEKGDIPEGYSVSREKKERFSLILESASTNQTSMYLCASAGPTGNTIYFGEGSWLTVV.